A single sample gave rise to the 23 T cell receptor beta chains below, sequenced in a study of PD-1 blockade in classical Hodgkin lymphoma. Clones were sequenced by immunoSEQ multiplex PCR, and TCRdb holds only the in-frame ones, with some missing. This repertoire shows roughly 100,000 clones, about 77% found once; its top ten account for approximately 9%. Time point here: cycle 4 day 1 (C4D1), after 6 weeks of nivolumab. Relapse after autologous stem cell transplantation occurred in every patient, and brentuximab vedotin exposure varied. Sequenced here: peripheral blood mononuclear cells (PBMCs), sampled before the fourth cycle of nivolumab. The origin of the receptors is a human donor with classical Hodgkin lymphoma.

The chain combines TRBV7-9 with TRBJ1-6; D ambiguous. Germline lookup yields CDR1 SEHNR and CDR2 FQNEAQ (reference sequence). Trimming removed 6 bases at V and 0 bases at J, with 6 bases between. This CDR3 comprises 14 residues. The CDR3 loop reads CASRPSSYNSPLHF. The CDR3 coding sequence is TGTGCCAGCAGACCTAGCTCCTATAATTCACCCCTCCACTTT.

The V call is TRBV10-3, the J call TRBJ1-5; D gene uncertain. CDR3 length: 15 residues. V was clipped by 4 bases and J by 7 bases, with 17 bases between them. Germline V lookup: CDR1 ENHRY, CDR2 SYGVKD. Here the CDR3 reads CAISGDQFLRQPQHF. The CDR3 DNA follows: TGTGCCATCAGTGGGGATCAGTTTTTACGACAGCCCCAGCATTTT.

The rearrangement links TRBV4-2 to TRBJ1-5; the D is unclear. With 0 bases removed from V and 7 bases from J, the gap between germline ends came to 13 bases. There are 15 residues in the CDR3. CDR1 and CDR2 from the germline V gene are LGHNA and YNFKEQ. CDR3 DNA: TGTGCCAGCAGCCAAGAGGTTGACCCGGGGCAGCCCCAGCATTTT. Translating it yields CASSQEVDPGQPQHF.

Remarks on this clone: The junction departs from the called germline gene at one end, perhaps through a read error. This chain joins TRBV7-3 and TRBJ1-1, with TRBD1 matching 8 bases. Germline V gene sequence: CDR1 SGHTA, CDR2 FQGTGA. This CDR3 comprises 15 residues. The CDR3 loop is CASSVTGTGWAEAFF. CDR3 nucleotide sequence: TGTGCCAGCAGCGTAACCGGGACAGGATGGGCTGAAGCTTTCTTT.

The chain recombines TRBV11-2 with TRBJ1-1, with D perhaps matching TRBD1 (6 bases). V was shortened by 1 base and J by 0 bases, with 9 bases between the two germline ends. CDR1 and CDR2 (germline): SGHAT, FQNNGV. The CDR3 has 15 residues. The chain's CDR3 is CASSLGGGMNTEAFF. CDR3 bases: TGTGCCAGCAGCTTAGGAGGGGGAATGAACACTGAAGCTTTCTTT.

This clone was detected once. CDR3 loop: CSASGGDTQYF. Written as DNA, the CDR3 is TGCAGTGCTAGTGGGGGGGATACGCAGTATTTT. The chain joins TRBV20-1 to TRBJ2-3; D possibly corresponds to TRBD2 (6 bases). The CDR3 consists of 11 residues. From germline, CDR1 is DFQATT and CDR2 SNEGSKA (reference sequence). Deletions cut 3 bases from V and 6 bases from J, with 7 bases between.

V gene TRBV7-2 combines with J gene TRBJ1-2; 7 positions agree with TRBD1. The CDR3 has 12 residues. Germline trimming cut 5 bases from V and 6 bases from J; bases unmatched to any gene: 3. CDR1 is SGHTA and CDR2 is FQGNSA in the germline V gene. For the CDR3, the DNA is TGTGCCAGCAGCCCCGACAGGGATGGCTACACCTTC. It is translated as CASSPDRDGYTF. The entire variable domain, with the rest obtained from reference TRBV7-2 and TRBJ1-2, is as follows: GAGVSQSPSNKVTEKGKDVELRCDPISGHTALYWYRQSLGQGLEFLIYFQGNSAPDKSGLPSDRFSAERTGGSVSTLTIQRTQQEDSAVYLCASSPDRDGYTFGSGTRLTVV.

This chain connects TRBV2 to TRBJ1-6; 8 bases agree with TRBD1. The V gene end was trimmed by 4 bases and the J gene end by 7 bases; junction bases not matched to a gene: 0. Germline lookup yields CDR1 SNHLY and CDR2 FYNNEI. The CDR3 covers 13 residues. The CDR3 sequence is CASSGQGNSPLHF. CDR3 coding DNA: TGTGCCAGCAGTGGACAGGGGAATTCACCCCTCCACTTT. Full variable domain (rest looked up from reference TRBV2 and TRBJ1-6): EPEVTQTPSHQVTQMGQEVILRCVPISNHLYFYWYRQILGQKVEFLVSFYNNEISEKSEIFDDQFSVERPDGSNFTLKIRSTKLEDSAMYFCASSGQGNSPLHFGNGTRLTVT.

This chain links TRBV28 with TRBJ2-7; TRBD1 might be the D (6 bases). This CDR3 has 15 amino acids. Germline CDR1 MDHEN, CDR2 SYDVKM. With 6 bases removed from V and 0 bases from J, the gap between germline ends came to 15 bases. The CDR3 region has the DNA TGTGCCAGCAGGCGCATGTCAGGGGACTCCTACGAGCAGTACTTC. This sequence encodes CASRRMSGDSYEQYF.

This rearrangement joins TRBV7-9 to TRBJ1-2; D is uncertain. CDR1 and CDR2 from the germline V gene are SEHNR and FQNEAQ (reference sequence). Trimming shortened V by 5 bases and J by 6 bases, and 16 bases separated the two germline ends. The CDR3 contains 14 residues. The CDR3 DNA is TGTGCCAGCAGCCCAGTGACGGCGACTGATGGCTACACCTTC. This encodes CASSPVTATDGYTF.

This chain joins TRBV19 and TRBJ1-5; 10 nucleotides agree with TRBD1. The trim removed 5 bases at V and 5 bases at J, leaving 6 bases unmatched. In germline, CDR1 is LNHDA, CDR2 SQIVND (reference sequence). This CDR3 has 15 residues. In DNA, the CDR3 is TGTGCCAGTAGTCGGGACAGGGGTTACGATCAGCCCCAGCATTTT. Translation gives CASSRDRGYDQPQHF.

The chain has TRBV6-1 and TRBJ1-1; D perhaps matches TRBD1 (5 bases). CDR1 is MNHNS, CDR2 SASEGT, per germline. The ends were cut back, 0 bases at V and 10 bases at J, with 24 bases in the middle. There are 17 residues in the CDR3. The CDR3: CASSEAWTIQSDPGAFF. The DNA of the CDR3 is TGTGCCAGCAGTGAAGCTTGGACAATTCAATCCGATCCCGGAGCTTTCTTT.

The rearrangement uses TRBV25-1 and TRBJ2-3, with D perhaps matching TRBD1 (6 bases). With 6 bases removed from V and 3 bases from J, the gap between germline ends came to 10 bases. CDR1 MGHDK and CDR2 SYGVNS come from the germline V gene. The CDR3 runs to 13 residues. The CDR3: CASRSGQTDTQYF. CDR3 nucleotides: TGTGCCAGCAGATCAGGACAGACAGATACGCAGTATTTT.

The table lists this clone with a few counts. The chain has TRBV6-5 and TRBJ2-5; possible D gene TRBD2, 6 bases. The ends were cut back, 2 bases at V and 1 base at J, with 8 bases in the middle. The length of the CDR3 is 14 residues. CDR1 and CDR2 (germline): MNHEY, SVGAGI. Here the CDR3 DNA reads TGTGCCAGCAGTTACGGAGGGTTCCAAGAGACCCAGTACTTC. Its protein product is CASSYGGFQETQYF.

This clone showed up just once. The chain carries TRBV7-2 and TRBJ2-5; TRBD2 matches 9 bases. The CDR3 is 14 amino acids. After removal of 7 bases from V and 2 bases from J, the junction contained 5 bases not matched to a gene. CDR1 SGHTA and CDR2 FQGNSA come from the germline V gene. The CDR3 bases are TGTGCCAGCAAGGCTAGCGGGGCACAAGAGACCCAGTACTTC. It encodes CASKASGAQETQYF.

V is TRBV4-1 and J is TRBJ1-5, with TRBD1 identical over 7 bases. V shed 4 bases, J shed 0 bases, and the junction held 3 bases outside the gene matches. The CDR3 is 15 amino acids. The germline V gene encodes CDR1 MGHRA and CDR2 YSYEKL. CDR3 bases: TGCGCCAGCAGCCCACAGGGGATTAGCAATCAGCCCCAGCATTTT. The encoded protein is CASSPQGISNQPQHF.

This rearrangement joins TRBV10-3 to TRBJ2-5; TRBD1 or TRBD2 may be the D gene (6 bases each). Trimming shortened V by 3 bases and J by 3 bases, and 17 bases separated the two germline ends. In germline, CDR1 is ENHRY, CDR2 SYGVKD. The length of the CDR3 is 16 residues. CDR3 sequence reads: CAISDPRGAQKETQYF. The CDR3 DNA follows: TGTGCCATCAGTGACCCGAGGGGGGCTCAGAAAGAGACCCAGTACTTC.

This clone has a handful of counts. The V call is TRBV11-2, the J call TRBJ2-3; 12 positions agree with TRBD1. Trimming at V came to 5 bases and at J to 3 bases, leaving 6 bases not matched to a gene. CDR3 size: 16 residues. Germline V lookup: CDR1 SGHAT, CDR2 FQNNGV. DNA of the CDR3: TGTGCCAGCAGCACGGGACAGGGGGCGGGTACAGATACGCAGTATTTT. This codes for CASSTGQGAGTDTQYF.

This clone was observed a single time. This CDR3 is CASSSDRANYGYTF. The CDR3 bases are TGTGCCAGCAGCTCGGACAGGGCGAACTATGGCTACACCTTC. The chain joins TRBV7-8 to TRBJ1-2, with 8 bases aligning to TRBD1. CDR1 is SGHVS, CDR2 FQNEAQ, per germline. V dropped 4 bases and J dropped 2; count of bases not matched to a gene: 3. CDR3 length: 14 residues.

Of note for this clone: A single base separates this from a much larger clone, so it may be a read error. The J gene is TRBJ2-1, the V gene TRBV7-3; TRBD2 agrees at 10 bases. V was pared by 3 bases and J by 1 base, with 0 bases of the junction left unmatched. CDR3 size: 15 residues. Per germline, CDR1 SGHTA and CDR2 FQGTGA. The CDR3 protein is CASSFSGGSYNEQFF. The CDR3 DNA reads as TGTGCCAGCAGCTTTAGCGGGGGGTCCTACAATGAGCAGTTCTTC.

This clone was seen a handful of times. The genes are TRBV19 and TRBJ1-1, with D unclear. Trimming removed 4 bases from V and 0 bases from J, with 18 bases in between. The CDR3 is made up of 17 amino acids. Germline V gene data show CDR1 as LNHDA and CDR2 as SQIVND (reference sequence). CDR3 sequence: CASSTDITSSMNTEAFF. The CDR3 DNA reads as TGTGCCAGTAGTACAGACATCACTTCCTCGATGAACACTGAAGCTTTCTTT.

The V and J genes are TRBV7-6 and TRBJ2-2, with TRBD1 identical over 11 bases. Germline V gene data show CDR1 as SGHVS and CDR2 as FNYEAQ. After removal of 4 bases from V and 6 bases from J, the junction contained 4 bases not matched to a gene. This CDR3 is 15 amino acids long. The CDR3, as DNA: TGTGCCAGCAGCTGGCGGGACAGGGGGGCCGGGGAGCTGTTTTTT. It codes for CASSWRDRGAGELFF.

V gene TRBV6-1 combines with J gene TRBJ1-2; D is unclear. The CDR3 has 13 amino acids. V was pared by 4 bases and J by 3 bases, with 9 bases between. CDR1 is MNHNS and CDR2 is SASEGT in the germline V gene. The CDR3 region has the DNA TGTGCCAGCAGTGGAGACATATACTATGGCTACACCTTC. This translates into CASSGDIYYGYTF.